The next 9 T cell receptor beta chains were all read from a single sample in a study of Ad26.COV2.S vaccination and SARS-CoV-2 variants (dated by TCRdb to the early 2020s). Taken with the paper, the label for treatment or condition translates to: around 19 received Ad26.COV2.S at low or high dose, single or two shots; five or six received placebo; per-sample allocation not given. For vaccine and placebo recipients, the sequenced repertoires came from samples collected on day 63 after the first injection. The library was produced with the immunoSEQ multiplex PCR assay. TCRdb obtained this table from immuneACCESS and retained in-frame rearrangements with V and J assigned. These tables miss some clones; where compared with another copy, unresolved V genes account for less than half of the shortfall, and the remainder is unexplained. The table for this sample lists hundreds of thousands of clones; roughly 90% of them were counted only once. The ten largest clones capture 6.4% of the sample.

The sequenced sample was peripheral blood, obtained in a trial of Ad26.COV2.S vaccine versus placebo. The receptors originated from a person aged 18-65 years who received the Ad26.COV2.S COVID-19 vaccine or a placebo.

V is TRBV10-3 and J is TRBJ2-1; D is unresolved. V gave up 10 bases and J gave up 8 bases, with 21 bases separating them. The CDR3 has 14 amino acids. CDR1 is ENHRY, CDR2 SYGVKD, per germline. CDR3 region: CASRSGGVRDEQFF. CDR3 nucleotide sequence: TGTGCCAGCCGTTCGGGTGGGGTTCGTGATGAGCAGTTCTTC.

This clone was found once. This sequence joins TRBV28 and TRBJ1-5; TRBD1 is a possible D gene (6 bases). This CDR3 spans 13 amino acids. V was pared by 5 bases and J by 8 bases, with 13 bases between. Germline V CDR1 and CDR2: MDHEN, SYDVKM. CDR3 DNA: TGTGCCAGCAGTGTGGGGGGCACGGAGCCCCAGCATTTT. This encodes CASSVGGTEPQHF.

The CDR3 sequence: CASSTYKPGQWHTEAFF. The CDR3 DNA is TGTGCCAGTAGTACGTACAAACCGGGACAATGGCACACTGAAGCTTTCTTT. The genes are TRBV19 and TRBJ1-1; possibly TRBD1 for D (6 bases). The germline V gene encodes CDR1 LNHDA and CDR2 SQIVND (reference sequence). The V gene lost 4 bases and the J gene lost 3 bases, with 21 bases spanning the gap. This CDR3 contains 17 residues.

This clone has a single count. This chain links TRBV10-3 with TRBJ2-3; D is unresolved. Germline loops: CDR1 ENHRY, CDR2 SYGVKD. The CDR3 is 17 amino acids. V lost 4 bases and J lost 4, with 21 bases in between. DNA for the CDR3: TGTGCCATCAGTGCCACACACACAAGTGTTGGGGCAGATACGCAGTATTTT. It translates to CAISATHTSVGADTQYF.

The rearrangement links TRBV19 to TRBJ1-5; 7 bases line up with TRBD1. Germline lookup yields CDR1 LNHDA and CDR2 SQIVND (reference sequence). The CDR3 totals 15 residues. Trimming cost V 6 bases and J 5 bases; bases outside gene matches: 10. CDR3 amino acids: CASRPKDRFDQPQHF. The CDR3 DNA is TGTGCCAGTAGACCTAAGGACAGGTTTGATCAGCCCCAGCATTTT. The full variable domain, in which reference TRBV19 and TRBJ1-5 provide the parts outside the CDR3, is DGGITQSPKYLFRKEGQNVTLSCEQNLNHDAMYWYRQDPGQGLRLIYYSQIVNDFQKGDIAEGYSVSREKKESFPLTVTSAQKNPTAFYLCASRPKDRFDQPQHFGDGTRLSIL.

This clone was found once. V and J are TRBV11-2 and TRBJ1-1, with 10 positions matching TRBD1. The CDR3 consists of 18 residues. V shed 1 base and J 1 base; nucleotides not matched to a gene: 9. The germline CDR1 and CDR2 sequences are SGHAT and FQNNGV. For the CDR3, the DNA is TGTGCCAGCAGCTTAGTGATCTGGGGGACAGGGGAGAACACTGAAGCTTTCTTT. Its translation: CASSLVIWGTGENTEAFF.

The rearrangement uses TRBV5-6 and TRBJ1-5; D might be TRBD1 (6 bases). Germline assignment: CDR1 SGHDT and CDR2 YYEEEE. V dropped 1 base and J dropped 7 bases, with 24 bases sitting between them. This CDR3 region has 18 residues. In DNA form, the CDR3 reads TGTGCCAGCAGCTTGCGATTCGGAAGTCGGGGGCTGGGCCAGCCCCAGCATTTT. Its protein product is CASSLRFGSRGLGQPQHF.

The chain links TRBV7-8 to TRBJ2-1; 10 bases line up with TRBD2. The V and J ends lost 2 bases and 6 bases, in that order; junction bases with no gene match: 16. The CDR3 runs 19 residues. Germline V gives CDR1 SGHVS, CDR2 FQNEAQ. CDR3 loop: CASSLPTAGGISTFNEQFF. CDR3 DNA: TGTGCCAGCAGCTTACCCACAGCGGGAGGGATCTCAACCTTCAATGAGCAGTTCTTC.

The J gene is TRBJ1-6, the V gene TRBV28, with D possibly matching TRBD1 (5 bases). Germline loops: CDR1 MDHEN, CDR2 SYDVKM. The CDR3 runs to 15 residues. Trimming cost V 3 bases and J 8 bases, with 14 bases left between them. The CDR3 loop reads CASSFVVRGDSPLHF. The CDR3 region has the DNA TGTGCCAGCAGTTTTGTGGTCCGGGGGGATTCACCCCTCCACTTT.